This entry lists 10 T cell receptor beta chains sequenced from one sample in a study of cytomegalovirus exposure and HLA in healthy donors. PCR involved 60 Vbeta and 13 Jbeta primers. Produced via immunoSEQ multiplex PCR; TCRdb's table is partial and in-frame only. The profile shows 150,000 to 200,000 clones, 77% of them singletons. The specimen sequenced was PBMCs. The receptors here all came from a woman aged 30 to 39 in good health and CMV-seronegative.

The chain recombines TRBV19 with TRBJ1-1, with D maybe TRBD1 (6 bases). Germline CDR1 reads LNHDA; CDR2 reads SQIVND (reference sequence). The CDR3 totals 14 residues. With 0 bases removed from V and 4 bases from J, the gap between germline ends came to 9 bases. The CDR3 is CASSIEQGGTEAFF. The CDR3 DNA is TGTGCCAGTAGTATAGAACAGGGCGGCACTGAAGCTTTCTTT.

The chain has TRBV27 and TRBJ2-5; 13 bases fit TRBD2. In germline, CDR1 is MNHEY, CDR2 SMNVEV (reference sequence). V lost 5 bases to trimming and J lost 4 bases; unmatched junction nucleotides: 7. This CDR3 is 16 amino acids long. CDR3 coding DNA: TGTGCCAGCAGTCCTCCACTAGCGGGAGGGACAGAGACCCAGTACTTC. Translating gives CASSPPLAGGTETQYF.

The chain is built from TRBV5-1 and TRBJ2-5, with D possibly being TRBD2 (6 bases). In germline, CDR1 is SGHRS, CDR2 YFSETQ. The CDR3 covers 14 residues. Trimming pared 0 bases from V and 2 bases from J, leaving 8 bases between. CDR3 nucleotides: TGCGCCAGCAGCTTGGGAGGGACTCAAGAGACCCAGTACTTC. Translated, it gives CASSLGGTQETQYF.

This clone came up once. V and J are TRBV28 and TRBJ2-7, with 11 nucleotides matching TRBD1. Per the germline V gene, CDR1 is MDHEN and CDR2 is SYDVKM. With V trimmed by 7 bases and J by 6 bases, 8 bases remained unmatched. The CDR3 contains 14 residues. The CDR3 DNA reads as TGTGCCAGCACCTCCCTCGGGACAGGGGGCGAGCAGTACTTC. It is translated as CASTSLGTGGEQYF.

This rearrangement joins TRBV13 to TRBJ2-7, with D perhaps matching TRBD2 (5 bases). The germline V gene encodes CDR1 PRHDT and CDR2 FYEKMQ (reference sequence). This CDR3 region has 14 residues. V was cut by 1 base and J by 7 bases, with 14 bases left in between. The CDR3 DNA reads TGTGCCAGCAGCTTAGAGAGGGTGGGGAGTGAGCAGTACTTC. Translation: CASSLERVGSEQYF.

The J gene is TRBJ2-1, the V gene TRBV9; D not certain. The CDR3 contains 15 residues. In germline, CDR1 is SGDLS, CDR2 YYNGEE. V shed 0 bases and J shed 10 bases, with 17 bases lying between them. Here the CDR3 DNA reads TGTGCCAGCAGCGTAGAGGTCGAAAGGAGCTGGGAGCAGTTCTTC. It encodes CASSVEVERSWEQFF.

The rearrangement links TRBV27 to TRBJ1-5; D gene ambiguous. Trimming pared 2 bases from V and 5 bases from J, leaving 13 bases between. This CDR3 has 15 residues. Germline CDR1 MNHEY, CDR2 SMNVEV (reference sequence). Here the CDR3 reads CASSLDPGGYQPQHF. The CDR3, as DNA: TGTGCCAGCAGTTTAGACCCGGGTGGATATCAGCCCCAGCATTTT.

The chain employs TRBV5-1 and TRBJ2-5; TRBD1 agrees at 7 bases. CDR1 is SGHRS and CDR2 is YFSETQ in the germline V gene. Germline trimming cut 4 bases from V and 1 base from J; bases unmatched to any gene: 10. The CDR3 has 16 amino acids. CDR3 bases: TGCGCCAGCAGCCTGACGACCGCAGGGGGCCAAGAGACCCAGTACTTC. As protein: CASSLTTAGGQETQYF.

This clone was detected only a few times. The CDR3 DNA sequence: TGTGCCAGCAGCCCGCATCAGGGGATCTCTGGAAACACCATATATTTT. The encoded protein is CASSPHQGISGNTIYF. V gene TRBV14 combines with J gene TRBJ1-3; D is possibly TRBD1 (6 bases). This CDR3 has 16 residues. The ends were cut back, 4 bases at V and 0 bases at J, with 13 bases in the middle. Germline lookup yields CDR1 SGHDN and CDR2 FVKESK. The variable domain in full, completed from reference TRBV14 and TRBJ1-3, reads EAGVTQFPSHSVIEKGQTVTLRCDPISGHDNLYWYRRVMGKEIKFLLHFVKESKQDESGMPNNRFLAERTGGTYSTLKVQPAELEDSGVYFCASSPHQGISGNTIYFGEGSWLTVV.

The gene calls are TRBV29-1 and TRBJ1-1; D not certain. V was shortened by 6 bases and J by 4 bases, with 9 bases between the two germline ends. The CDR3 runs to 11 residues. Germline V gene lookup returns CDR1 SQVTM and CDR2 ANQGSEA. For the CDR3, the DNA is TGCAGCGTCGGGGAGGGCACTGAAGCTTTCTTT. It encodes CSVGEGTEAFF. The variable domain in full, with the rest retrieved from reference TRBV29-1 and TRBJ1-1, is SAVISQKPSRDICQRGTSLTIQCQVDSQVTMMFWYRQQPGQSLTLIATANQGSEATYESGFVIDKFPISRPNLTFSTLTVSNMSPEDSSIYLCSVGEGTEAFFGQGTRLTVV.